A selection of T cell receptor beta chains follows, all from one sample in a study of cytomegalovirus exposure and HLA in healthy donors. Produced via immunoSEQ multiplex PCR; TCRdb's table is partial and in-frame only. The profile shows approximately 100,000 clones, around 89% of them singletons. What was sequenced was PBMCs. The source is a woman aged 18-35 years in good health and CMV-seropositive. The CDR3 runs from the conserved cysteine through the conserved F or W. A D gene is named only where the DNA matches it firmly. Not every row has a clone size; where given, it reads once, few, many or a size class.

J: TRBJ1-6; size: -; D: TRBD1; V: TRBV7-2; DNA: TGTGCCAGCAGCTACCGGGACAGGGGTTATTCACCCCTCCACTTT; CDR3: CASSYRDRGYSPLHF
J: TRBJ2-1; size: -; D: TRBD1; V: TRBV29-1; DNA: TGCAGCGTTGAAGATCCGCGGCAGGGGGCGCCCAATGAGCAGTTCTTC; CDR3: CSVEDPRQGAPNEQFF
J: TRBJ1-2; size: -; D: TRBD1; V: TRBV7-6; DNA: TGTGCCAGCAGCTTAAGACAGGGGGAAGGCTACACCTTC; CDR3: CASSLRQGEGYTF
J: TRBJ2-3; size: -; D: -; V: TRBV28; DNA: TGTGCCAGCACTTTATTAAGAGGGTCCTCTAGCACAGATACGCAGTATTTT; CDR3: CASTLLRGSSSTDTQYF
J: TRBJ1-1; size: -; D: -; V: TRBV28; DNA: TGTGCCAGCACCCCTGAGGTTTGGAACACTGAAGCTTTCTTT; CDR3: CASTPEVWNTEAFF
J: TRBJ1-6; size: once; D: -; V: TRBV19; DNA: TGTGCCAGTAGCTTACAGGGTTGGAATTCACCCCTCCACTTT; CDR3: CASSLQGWNSPLHF
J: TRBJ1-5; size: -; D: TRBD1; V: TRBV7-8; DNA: TGTGCCAGCAGACTGGCGAGGGGGCGGAGGGGTCAGCCCCAGCATTTT; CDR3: CASRLARGRRGQPQHF
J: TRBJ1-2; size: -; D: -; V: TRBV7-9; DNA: TGTGCCAGCAGCTTAGTGGGGCAGGACTATGGCTACACCTTC; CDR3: CASSLVGQDYGYTF
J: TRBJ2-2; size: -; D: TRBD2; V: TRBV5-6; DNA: TGTGCCAGCAGCACCGGACTAGCGGGGGGTCGGACCGGGGAGCTGTTTTTT; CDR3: CASSTGLAGGRTGELFF
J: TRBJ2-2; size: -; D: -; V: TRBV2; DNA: TGTGCCAGCAGTGAGGACAGATCGAACACCGGGGAGCTGTTTTTT; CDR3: CASSEDRSNTGELFF
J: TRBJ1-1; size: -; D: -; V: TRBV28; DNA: TGTGCCAGCAGTTTTGGTAGCGTGAACACTGAAGCTTTCTTT; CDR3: CASSFGSVNTEAFF
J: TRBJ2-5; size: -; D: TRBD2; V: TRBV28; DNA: TGTGCCAGCAGTCTCACTAGCGGGGGGGCTAAGACCCAGTACTTC; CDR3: CASSLTSGGAKTQYF
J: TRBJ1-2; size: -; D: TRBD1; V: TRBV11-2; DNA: TGTGCCAGCAGCACCCCCCGGGACAGGGGGCTTAAGGGCTACACCTTC; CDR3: CASSTPRDRGLKGYTF
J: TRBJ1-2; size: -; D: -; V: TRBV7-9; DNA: TGTGCCAGCAGCTTATCCCCAGGGGACGGCTACACCTTC; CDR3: CASSLSPGDGYTF